This passage covers 13 T cell receptor beta chains from one sample sequenced in a study of response to subunit inactivated influenza vaccine. One entry per CDR3 protein, called by TCRdb with MiXCR from the RT-PCR reads. The data contain about 800,000 distinct CDR3 sequences, around 20% of them singletons. This specimen was PBMCs from blood, taken 4 to 6 days after vaccination. These TCRs come from a man aged 50 to 59 who received an inactivated influenza vaccine.

J is TRBJ2-3 and V is TRBV20-1, with a possible D match to TRBD2 (6 bases). CDR3 size: 14 residues. V dropped 6 bases and J dropped 3 bases, with 16 bases sitting between them. CDR1 is DFQATT and CDR2 is SNEGSKA in the germline V gene (reference sequence). The chain's CDR3 is CSASAGSETDTQYF. CDR3 sequence (DNA): TGCAGTGCATCAGCGGGCTCCGAGACAGATACGCAGTATTTT.

This clonotype was counted between two and nine times. This chain links TRBV30 with TRBJ1-2; D is ambiguous. The CDR3 consists of 13 residues. V was cut by 2 bases and J by 5 bases, with 12 bases left in between. Germline V CDR1 and CDR2: GTSNPN, SVGIG (reference sequence). CDR3 in amino acids: CAWSNGGWYGYTF. The CDR3 DNA is TGTGCCTGGAGTAATGGAGGGTGGTATGGCTACACCTTC.

A few counts support this clonotype. The chain employs TRBV28 and TRBJ1-3, with D uncertain. In germline, CDR1 is MDHEN, CDR2 SYDVKM. CDR3 length equals 14 residues. With 3 bases removed from V and 3 bases from J, the gap between germline ends came to 9 bases. CDR3 nucleotides: TGTGCCAGCAGTTTCCTGTTAGGTGGAAACACCATATATTTT. This encodes CASSFLLGGNTIYF.

V gene TRBV20-1 combines with J gene TRBJ2-1; D is undetermined. Trimming cost V 1 base and J 2 bases, with 12 bases left between them. The germline V gene encodes CDR1 DFQATT and CDR2 SNEGSKA (reference sequence). CDR3 length: 15 amino acids. CDR3 loop: CSARAFSGTYNEQFF. DNA of the CDR3: TGCAGTGCTAGAGCCTTCTCAGGCACCTACAATGAGCAGTTCTTC.

The chain combines TRBV29-1 with TRBJ2-7, with 12 nucleotides matching TRBD2. CDR1 and CDR2 from the germline V gene are SQVTM and ANQGSEA. V lost 1 base to trimming and J lost 3 bases; unmatched junction nucleotides: 4. The CDR3 is made up of 15 amino acids. Written as DNA, the CDR3 is TGCAGCGTTGAAGGACTAGCGGGAGAGGGCTACGAGCAGTACTTC. It codes for CSVEGLAGEGYEQYF.

This chain uses TRBV7-2 with TRBJ2-3, with TRBD2 matching 7 bases. The CDR3 loop spans 14 amino acids. After removal of 4 bases from V and 4 bases from J, the junction contained 5 bases not matched to a gene. From germline, CDR1 is SGHTA and CDR2 FQGNSA. CDR3 residues: CASSSLGGSDTQYF. For the CDR3, the DNA is TGTGCCAGCAGCTCCTTGGGGGGGTCAGATACGCAGTATTTT. Full variable domain (remainder filled in from reference TRBV7-2 and TRBJ2-3): GAGVSQSPSNKVTEKGKDVELRCDPISGHTALYWYRQSLGQGLEFLIYFQGNSAPDKSGLPSDRFSAERTGGSVSTLTIQRTQQEDSAVYLCASSSLGGSDTQYFGPGTRLTVL.

There are a few counts of this clonotype. This chain uses TRBV7-9 with TRBJ2-1, with 10 bases aligning to TRBD2. The CDR3 consists of 16 residues. Germline-derived CDR1 and CDR2 are SEHNR and FQNEAQ (reference sequence). Trimming removed 6 bases from V and 7 bases from J; junction bases left unmatched: 12. CDR3 in amino acids: CASREAGGLKENEQFF. CDR3 sequence (DNA): TGTGCCAGCAGGGAAGCGGGAGGGCTTAAGGAGAATGAGCAGTTCTTC.

This clonotype turned up a few times. The J gene is TRBJ2-7, the V gene TRBV4-3; 9 bases line up with TRBD2. V was pared by 3 bases and J by 1 base, with 10 bases of the junction left unmatched. Germline CDR1 is LGHNA and CDR2 is YSLEER. This CDR3 spans 17 amino acids. As DNA, the CDR3 is TGCGCCAGCAGCCAGGGGACGACTAGCGGACGATCCTACGAGCAGTACTTC. Protein product: CASSQGTTSGRSYEQYF.

The chain has TRBV7-2 and TRBJ2-1, with 8 bases lining up with TRBD2. Germline V lookup: CDR1 SGHTA, CDR2 FQGNSA. The CDR3 runs to 15 residues. V dropped 5 bases and J dropped 5; count of bases not matched to a gene: 8. The CDR3 spells CASSHDRGGHNEQFF. In nucleotides, the CDR3 is TGTGCCAGCAGCCACGATCGGGGGGGGCACAATGAGCAGTTCTTC. The full variable domain, its missing parts supplied by reference TRBV7-2 and TRBJ2-1, is GAGVSQSPSNKVTEKGKDVELRCDPISGHTALYWYRQSLGQGLEFLIYFQGNSAPDKSGLPSDRFSAERTGGSVSTLTIQRTQQEDSAVYLCASSHDRGGHNEQFFGPGTRLTVL.

V is TRBV2 and J is TRBJ1-5; D call uncertain. The CDR3 covers 16 residues. Between the trimmed V and J ends, which lost 6 bases and 1 base, there was a span of 16 bases. CDR1 SNHLY and CDR2 FYNNEI come from the germline V gene. This chain's CDR3 is CASRRTEVSSNQPQHF. CDR3 nucleotide sequence: TGTGCCAGCAGGCGGACCGAAGTTTCGAGCAATCAGCCCCAGCATTTT.

The genes are TRBV4-1 and TRBJ1-3; D remains ambiguous. V gave up 3 bases and J gave up 8 bases, with 14 bases separating them. CDR3 length: 14 amino acids. Per germline, CDR1 MGHRA and CDR2 YSYEKL. This chain's CDR3 is CASSHDPRADTIYF. In nucleotides, the CDR3 is TGCGCCAGCAGCCACGACCCCCGTGCGGACACCATATATTTT.

In this sample, this clonotype turned up a few times. V and J are TRBV7-6 and TRBJ2-5; 8 bases line up with TRBD1. Germline CDR1 SGHVS, CDR2 FNYEAQ. The junction had 15 bases not matched to a gene; V was cut back by 5 bases and J by 4 bases. The CDR3 has 17 amino acids. CDR3 amino acids: CASSGRPGGMRGETQYF. CDR3 in DNA: TGTGCCAGCAGCGGCAGACCAGGGGGCATGAGAGGAGAGACCCAGTACTTC.

This clonotype was seen a few times. The genes are TRBV20-1 and TRBJ2-2, with D uncertain. V lost 0 bases and J lost 4, with 9 bases in between. This CDR3 has 14 residues. Germline V CDR1 and CDR2: DFQATT, SNEGSKA (reference sequence). The CDR3 coding sequence is TGCAGTGCTAGAGATCATGGGTTCACCGGGGAGCTGTTTTTT. Its translation: CSARDHGFTGELFF.